Listed here are 20 T cell receptor beta chains from one sample, sequenced in a study of T cell responses to AZD1222 COVID-19 vaccine. Libraries were prepared by immunoSEQ multiplex PCR; TCRdb keeps only in-frame clonotypes and omits some of them. The sample holds under 140,000 clones, 88% seen once. The source was peripheral blood, collected on day 0 of AZD1222 vaccination. These receptors were obtained from an adult in good health.

J is TRBJ1-2 and V is TRBV6-5; no clear D. Germline CDR1 MNHEY, CDR2 SVGAGI. The CDR3 has 14 residues. V was trimmed by 2 bases and J by 5 bases, leaving 12 bases between them. The DNA for the CDR3 is TGTGCCAGCAGTTACGGGCGGGCGAGGTATGGCTACACCTTC. This translates into CASSYGRARYGYTF.

This clone was counted a few times. V usage is TRBV18 and J usage is TRBJ2-5; D ambiguous. Between the trimmed V and J ends, which lost 3 bases and 4 bases, there was a span of 12 bases. Germline V gene data show CDR1 as KGHSH and CDR2 as LQKENI. The CDR3 is 14 amino acids. The CDR3 protein is CASSPADGVETQYF. The CDR3 DNA reads as TGTGCCAGCTCACCCGCGGACGGAGTAGAGACCCAGTACTTC.

This chain joins TRBV5-4 and TRBJ1-1; the D is unclear. The CDR3 spans 13 residues. Trimming pared 4 bases from V and 3 bases from J, leaving 10 bases between. The germline CDR1 and CDR2 sequences are SGHNT and YYREEE (reference sequence). The DNA for the CDR3 is TGTGCCAGCAGCCTTACTTCGGACACTGAAGCTTTCTTT. Protein sequence: CASSLTSDTEAFF.

The rearrangement joins TRBV9 to TRBJ2-5; D gene uncertain. The V end was cut by 4 bases, the J end by 5 bases, with 9 bases between. The germline V gene encodes CDR1 SGDLS and CDR2 YYNGEE. CDR3 length: 12 residues. The CDR3 DNA is TGTGCCAGCAGCTCCCGTGGGGAGACCCAGTACTTC. Translating gives CASSSRGETQYF.

This clone is a singleton in its sample. V is TRBV5-6 and J is TRBJ2-3, with D possibly being TRBD1 (5 bases). This CDR3 has 12 residues. Trimming took off 4 bases at V and 8 bases at J, with 11 bases between the two ends. CDR1 SGHDT and CDR2 YYEEEE come from the germline V gene. CDR3 nucleotides: TGTGCCAGCAGCCCAAGTAGGGGTACGCAGTATTTT. It codes for CASSPSRGTQYF.

This rearrangement joins TRBV3-1 (or the pseudogene TRBV3-2) to TRBJ1-2; no definite D call. V was cut by 3 bases and J by 8 bases, with 10 bases left in between. The CDR3 consists of 12 residues. CDR1 is LGHDT and CDR2 is YNNKEL in the germline V gene (reference sequence). CDR3 amino acids: CASSHERKGYTF. DNA for the CDR3: TGTGCCAGCAGCCACGAGCGCAAGGGCTACACCTTC.

J is TRBJ1-5 and V is TRBV19; unclear D gene. The CDR3 extends over 14 amino acids. Germline V gene data show CDR1 as LNHDA and CDR2 as SQIVND (reference sequence). V lost 2 bases and J lost 4, with 9 bases in between. The CDR3 spells CASSISLVNQPQHF. CDR3 DNA: TGTGCCAGTAGTATAAGTTTAGTAAATCAGCCCCAGCATTTT.

In DNA form, the CDR3 reads TGTGCCAGCAGGGACAGGGATAACACTGAAGCTTTCTTT. Translating it yields CASRDRDNTEAFF. The chain uses TRBV7-9 and TRBJ1-1; TRBD1 matches 8 bases. The CDR3 totals 13 residues. Germline-derived CDR1 and CDR2 are SEHNR and FQNEAQ (reference sequence). Trimming at V came to 6 bases and at J to 2 bases, leaving 2 bases not matched to a gene.

The chain recombines TRBV5-6 with TRBJ1-1; the D is unclear. This CDR3 region has 13 residues. Per the germline V gene, CDR1 is SGHDT and CDR2 is YYEEEE. V was pared by 1 base and J by 0 bases, with 4 bases between. CDR3 amino acids: CASSLYMNTEAFF. CDR3 bases: TGTGCCAGCAGCTTGTACATGAACACTGAAGCTTTCTTT.

The chain couples TRBV25-1 to TRBJ1-4, with D unclear. The CDR3 is 16 amino acids. Trimming removed 2 bases from V and 7 bases from J, with 17 bases in between. Germline assignment: CDR1 MGHDK and CDR2 SYGVNS. The CDR3 loop is CASSEPGQPGREKLFF. The CDR3 DNA is TGTGCCAGCAGTGAACCGGGTCAACCCGGTCGTGAAAAACTGTTTTTT.

DNA for the CDR3: TGTGCCAGCAGTCCGGACCCCAGCTATGGCTACACCTTC. Its protein is CASSPDPSYGYTF. The chain couples TRBV13 to TRBJ1-2; D not resolved. Trimming left V 6 bases short and J 4 bases short, with 12 bases between. There are 13 residues in the CDR3. The germline gives CDR1 PRHDT, CDR2 FYEKMQ (reference sequence).

V gene TRBV6-5 combines with J gene TRBJ1-1, with D unclear. V lost 4 bases and J 4 bases, leaving 16 bases between the germline ends. This CDR3 contains 15 residues. Germline lookup yields CDR1 MNHEY and CDR2 SVGAGI. The CDR3 reads CASSSGNFRFTEAFF. The CDR3 DNA reads TGTGCCAGCAGTTCCGGAAATTTTCGGTTCACTGAAGCTTTCTTT.

The chain combines TRBV13 with TRBJ2-1, with D unresolved. V shed 1 base and J shed 8 bases, with 12 bases lying between them. The CDR3 is 14 residues long. Germline V gene lookup returns CDR1 PRHDT and CDR2 FYEKMQ (reference sequence). The CDR3 loop is CASSLEGRADEQFF. CDR3 coding DNA: TGTGCCAGCAGCTTAGAGGGTAGAGCCGATGAGCAGTTCTTC.

Here the CDR3 DNA reads TGTGCCAGCAGCGTAGCGGGACTAGCGGGAGATGAGCAGTTCTTC. This encodes CASSVAGLAGDEQFF. The chain employs TRBV9 and TRBJ2-1; TRBD2 matches at 14 bases. Germline V gene data show CDR1 as SGDLS and CDR2 as YYNGEE. The CDR3 is 15 residues long. J was trimmed by 8 bases and V by 0 bases; bases with no gene match: 1.

This chain joins TRBV6-5 and TRBJ1-3, with 8 positions matching TRBD1. This CDR3 has 15 residues. The J segment lost 2 bases and the V segment lost 0 bases, leaving 0 bases of the junction unmatched. Per the germline V gene, CDR1 is MNHEY and CDR2 is SVGAGI. The CDR3 loop is CASSYSTGAGNTIYF. In nucleotides, the CDR3 is TGTGCCAGCAGTTACTCGACAGGGGCTGGAAACACCATATATTTT.

This sequence joins TRBV6-5 and TRBJ1-1; D is perhaps TRBD1 (5 bases). The CDR3 is 14 amino acids. CDR1 is MNHEY and CDR2 is SVGAGI in the germline V gene. Trimming removed 8 bases at V and 1 base at J, with 14 bases between. CDR3 nucleotide sequence: TGTGCCAGCGATGGATTCGGGACGAACACTGAAGCTTTCTTT. This translates into CASDGFGTNTEAFF.

The rearrangement joins TRBV4-1 to TRBJ1-5; D may be TRBD1 (5 bases). Germline V gives CDR1 MGHRA, CDR2 YSYEKL. V lost 4 bases, J lost 5 bases, and 12 bases lay in between. The CDR3 totals 14 residues. The CDR3 is CASSRTPLDQPQHF. As DNA, the CDR3 is TGCGCCAGCAGCCGGACACCCCTAGATCAGCCCCAGCATTTT.

The gene calls are TRBV7-9 and TRBJ2-5; TRBD2 matches 7 bases. Per germline, CDR1 SEHNR and CDR2 FQNEAQ (reference sequence). V was clipped by 6 bases and J by 5 bases; unmatched bases: 6. This CDR3 comprises 13 residues. CDR3 sequence: CASSPGGSETQYF. The CDR3 coding sequence is TGTGCCAGCAGTCCCGGGGGGAGTGAGACCCAGTACTTC.

This clone was seen just once. The V gene is TRBV5-6, the J gene TRBJ1-1; possibly TRBD1 for D (5 bases). V gave up 6 bases and J gave up 6 bases, with 18 bases separating them. This CDR3 spans 14 amino acids. Germline loops: CDR1 SGHDT, CDR2 YYEEEE. In DNA, the CDR3 is TGTGCCAGCACAAGTGGTCGGGGGTCCCCTGAAGCTTTCTTT. Encoded protein: CASTSGRGSPEAFF. The whole variable domain, filled in from reference TRBV5-6 and TRBJ1-1, reads DAGVTQSPTHLIKTRGQQVTLRCSPKSGHDTVSWYQQALGQGPQFIFQYYEEEERQRGNFPDRFSGHQFPNYSSELNVNALLLGDSALYLCASTSGRGSPEAFFGQGTRLTVV.

V is TRBV4-1 and J is TRBJ2-7; 13 bases line up with TRBD2. The junction had 3 bases not matched to a gene; V was cut back by 3 bases and J by 1 base. Germline V gene sequence: CDR1 MGHRA, CDR2 YSYEKL. The CDR3 has 16 amino acids. The CDR3 spells CASSQPTSGRSYEQYF. CDR3 coding DNA: TGCGCCAGCAGCCAGCCGACTAGCGGGAGGTCCTACGAGCAGTACTTC.